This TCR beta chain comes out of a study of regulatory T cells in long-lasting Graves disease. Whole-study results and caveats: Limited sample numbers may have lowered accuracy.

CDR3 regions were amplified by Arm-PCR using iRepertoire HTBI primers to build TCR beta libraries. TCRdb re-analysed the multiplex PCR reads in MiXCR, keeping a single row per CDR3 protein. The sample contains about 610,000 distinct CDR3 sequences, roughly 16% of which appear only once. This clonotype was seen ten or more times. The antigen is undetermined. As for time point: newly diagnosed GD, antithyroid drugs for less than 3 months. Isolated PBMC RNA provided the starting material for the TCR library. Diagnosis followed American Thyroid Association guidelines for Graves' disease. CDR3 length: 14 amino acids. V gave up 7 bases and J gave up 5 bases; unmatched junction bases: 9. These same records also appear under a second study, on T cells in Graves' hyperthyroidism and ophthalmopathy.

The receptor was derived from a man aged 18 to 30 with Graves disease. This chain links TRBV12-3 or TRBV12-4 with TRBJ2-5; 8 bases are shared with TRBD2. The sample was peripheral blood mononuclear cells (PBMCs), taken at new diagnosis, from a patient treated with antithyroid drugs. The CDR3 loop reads CASKPAGARETQYF. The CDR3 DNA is TGTGCCAGCAAACCAGCGGGAGCACGGGAGACCCAGTACTTC.